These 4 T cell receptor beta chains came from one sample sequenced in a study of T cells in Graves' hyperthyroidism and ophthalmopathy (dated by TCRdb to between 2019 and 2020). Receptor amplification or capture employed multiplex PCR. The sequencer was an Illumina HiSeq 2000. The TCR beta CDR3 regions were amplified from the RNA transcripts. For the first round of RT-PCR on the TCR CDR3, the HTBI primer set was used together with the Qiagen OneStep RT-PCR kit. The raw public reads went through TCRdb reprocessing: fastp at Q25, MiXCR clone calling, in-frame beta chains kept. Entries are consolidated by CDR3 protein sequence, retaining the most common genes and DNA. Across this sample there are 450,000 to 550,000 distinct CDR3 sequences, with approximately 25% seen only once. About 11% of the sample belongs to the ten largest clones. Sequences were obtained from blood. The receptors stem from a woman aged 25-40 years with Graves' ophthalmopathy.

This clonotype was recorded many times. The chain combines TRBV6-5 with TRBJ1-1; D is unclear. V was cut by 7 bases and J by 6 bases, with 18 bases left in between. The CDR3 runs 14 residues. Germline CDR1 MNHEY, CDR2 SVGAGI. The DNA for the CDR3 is TGTGCCAGCATCCCCGTAGGACGGGTCCCTGAAGCTTTCTTT. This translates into CASIPVGRVPEAFF.

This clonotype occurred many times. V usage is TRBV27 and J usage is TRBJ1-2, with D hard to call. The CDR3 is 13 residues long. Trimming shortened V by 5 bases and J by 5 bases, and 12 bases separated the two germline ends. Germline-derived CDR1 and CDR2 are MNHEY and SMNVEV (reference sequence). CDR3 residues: CASSGTEGYGYTF. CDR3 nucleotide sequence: TGTGCCAGCAGTGGCACAGAAGGATATGGCTACACCTTC.

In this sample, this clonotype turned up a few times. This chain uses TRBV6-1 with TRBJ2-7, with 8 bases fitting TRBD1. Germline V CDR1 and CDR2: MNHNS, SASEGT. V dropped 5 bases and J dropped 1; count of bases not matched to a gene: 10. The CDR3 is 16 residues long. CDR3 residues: CASSPGQGGVSYEQYF. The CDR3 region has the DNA TGTGCCAGCAGTCCTGGACAGGGAGGAGTATCCTACGAGCAGTACTTC.

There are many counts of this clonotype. The CDR3 DNA sequence: TGTGCCAGCAGCTCTGGACAGACGCCTACGGAGCAGTACTTC. This gives the protein CASSSGQTPTEQYF. The J gene is TRBJ2-7, the V gene TRBV28; D possibly corresponds to TRBD1 (6 bases). Trimming took 6 bases from V and 7 from J, leaving 19 bases between them. Germline V gene lookup returns CDR1 MDHEN and CDR2 SYDVKM. The CDR3 length is 14 residues. Using reference TRBV28 and TRBJ2-7 for the parts outside the CDR3, the full variable domain is DVKVTQSSRYLVKRTGEKVFLECVQDMDHENMFWYRQDPGLGLRLIYFSYDVKMKEKGDIPEGYSVSREKKERFSLILESASTNQTSMYLCASSSGQTPTEQYFGPGTRLTVT.